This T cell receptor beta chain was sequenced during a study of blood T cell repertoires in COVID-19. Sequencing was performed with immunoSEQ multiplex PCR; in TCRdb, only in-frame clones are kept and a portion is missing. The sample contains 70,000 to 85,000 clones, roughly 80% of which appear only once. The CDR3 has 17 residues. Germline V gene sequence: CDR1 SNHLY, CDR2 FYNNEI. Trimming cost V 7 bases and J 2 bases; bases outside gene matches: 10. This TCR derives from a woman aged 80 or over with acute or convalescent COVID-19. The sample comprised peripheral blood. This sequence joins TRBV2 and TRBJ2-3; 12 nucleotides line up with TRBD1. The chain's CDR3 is CASTVPGQGAYTDTQYF. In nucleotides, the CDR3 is TGTGCCAGCACCGTACCGGGACAGGGGGCCTACACAGATACGCAGTATTTT.